Reported below is one T cell receptor beta chain. Its target antigen remains unknown. No much larger clone is present one base from it, and per-base qualities are unavailable. The cohort consisted of approximately 690 healthy bone marrow donors. At the time of sampling, every cohort member was nominally healthy, though immune exposures that went unrecorded were likely present. The donor tested CMV seropositive and was one of the 289 seropositive cohort members. A peripheral blood sample was provided by each donor, and peripheral blood mononuclear cells were used for TCR beta sequencing. Genomic DNA was extracted from the blood cell samples with the Qiagen DNeasy Blood Extraction Kit. From the cysteine up to the phenylalanine, the CDR3 has a length of 15 residues. The kept DNA is CDR3 alone, 45 bases in frame from the first base. The CDR1 and CDR2 encoded by the germline V gene are KGHSH and LQKENI. Trimming removed 3 bases from V and 0 bases from J, leaving 11 bases between the germline ends.

The data were obtained in a study of cytomegalovirus exposure and HLA in healthy donors (dated by TCRdb to about 2017). At the level of the whole study: An earlier analysis of some 600 of the donors reported under 300 Gb of sequence data and 117 million unique TCR beta sequences obtained from about 180 million T cells. An early release covering just under 650 HLA-typed donors comprised 250 to 350 gigabases of sequencing data and about 90 million unique TCR sequences. Among the roughly 380 genotyped donors, more than 70% belonged to the genetic ancestry cluster associated with self-reported Caucasian donors. The aim of the study was to test whether cataloging public T cell receptors could identify signatures of past pathogen exposure. The study used immunosequencing to profile the T cell repertoires of about 670 subjects and linked those repertoires to cytomegalovirus serostatus. Besides the first cohort of 500 to 700 subjects, a separate validation cohort made up of 120 or so different subjects was used. High-throughput TCR immunosequencing, statistical association of individual TCRs with disease status, and machine learning were combined to predict cytomegalovirus infection status. In a later analysis, previously published TCR beta repertoires from 666 donors were re-analyzed and high-resolution HLA genotyping was added so that TCR occurrence patterns could be studied. Rather than using new phenotypic data, the later analysis identified candidate immune exposures from TCR beta sequences and from how often those sequences occurred across donors. To decide whether each TCR beta V gene segment behaved as functional or pseudogenic, an earlier analysis of some 570 of the donors relied on high-throughput TCR beta sequencing. Alongside the repertoire data, information on donor age, sex, ethnicity and CMV serostatus was compiled. A later genetic analysis used genome-wide SNP genotypes for about 65% of the 666 donors, treating that subset as a discovery cohort. All discovery cohort repertoires had been generated using a single sequencing platform. Class I and class II HLA loci were covered by the typing at four-digit resolution. The number of donors typed differed by locus, with roughly 629-640 for A, B, C, DRB1 and DQB1, more than 500 for DQA1, 600 to 610 for DPA1, and roughly 450 for DPB1. Several DR-DQ haplotypes were treated as single units for association and clustering because of strong linkage in the cohort. On average, around 200,000 unique TCR beta nucleotide sequences were sequenced per donor among 350 to 400 genotyped donors of the cohort, with around 19% of those sequences being non-productive. Here is what the overall study found, with its caveats: Some IMGT-functional V segments, including TRBV6-2 and TRBV6-3, could not be distinguished by the 87-base-pair reads and were therefore excluded. Strong co-occurrence of HLA alleles, especially DR and DQ, made assigning TCR associations to individual alleles difficult. This cohort had only TCR beta chains sequenced, and the lack of alpha or paired-chain data limited which features could be detected. A further reported finding was that TCR beta sequences accurately predicted the HLA-A and HLA-B alleles for most subjects in the first cohort. A later analysis reported that several top co-occurrence clusters appeared linked to parvovirus B19, influenza, CMV and Epstein-Barr virus. Presence/absence analyses assumed roughly uniform sequencing depth across donors, an assumption that may not hold. In a later genetic analysis, fewer N-insertions in productive TCRs were reported among donors in an Asian-associated ancestry cluster than the roughly 640-donor mean. Cytomegalovirus status was reported to be diagnosed by the classifier with high specificity and sensitivity in both the original and validation cohorts. Most TCR sequences were seen in very few donors, while some public TCRs were found in many individuals. A few of the identified cytomegalovirus-associated TCR beta chains were confirmed in vitro to be specific for cytomegalovirus antigens. The study gave a list of 150 to 200 TCR beta chains associated with cytomegalovirus. Correlated functional status among segregating V segments might reflect linkage disequilibrium, but an unknown experimental factor could not be ruled out. A later analysis found that most CMV-associated TCR beta chains appeared HLA-restricted, with HLA associations seemingly driven largely by CMV exposure. CMV serostatus was the only immune exposure information available for the cohort. According to the authors, the approach could potentially be generalized to other disease states and immunological phenotypes. In a later analysis, 16,951 TCR beta sequences were associated with specific HLA alleles at a false discovery rate of 0.05. A group of highly shared sequence variants was considered likely to be a technical artifact of the sequencing pipeline. Because HLA typing was missing for some donors at each locus, association tests included only the typed subset. Approximately 18 rarely observed V segments, including chromosome 9 orphons, were excluded from the earlier analysis of approximately 500 of the donors because counts were too low. In a later analysis, the rate of TCR association differed among HLA loci, with DRB1 alleles having the most associated TCRs and HLA-C alleles having the fewest. In a later analysis, HLA-associated TCR beta chains were found to be more clonally expanded and to have lower generation probabilities than equally common non-associated chains. In an earlier analysis of approximately 590 of the donors, most TCR beta V segments appeared in productive rearrangements about 90% or about 30% of the time, broadly matching IMGT annotations. An association between a missense DCLRE1C variant and V-gene and J-gene trimming of TCR beta chains was found in a later genetic analysis and replicated in an independent cohort.

Library preparation employed the immunoSEQ multiplex PCR assay. For the multiplex PCR, a mixture combining 60 forward primers for TCR Vbeta segments and 13 reverse primers for TCR Jbeta segments was used. Amplification of the CDR3 region of rearranged TCR beta genes was performed with a multiplex PCR assay on genomic DNA. On the Illumina HiSeq System, the amplified TCR beta libraries were sequenced as 87-base-pair reads. Under the source paper's analysis protocol: A later analysis tallied about 77 million unique TCR beta chains across the 666 repertoires, and some 12 million of those chains were shared by two or more donors. Raw reads were error-corrected and collapsed into unique sequences by a nearest-neighbor algorithm in which closely related sequences were merged to remove PCR and sequencing errors. V, D and J gene segments were assigned by aligning CDR3 sequences to IMGT reference sequences. For a sequence to be retained, a match of at least six nucleotides to both a V gene segment and a J gene segment was required. Rearrangements were classified as productive when the CDR3 lacked stop codons and remained in frame with V and J, and all other rearrangements were classified as non-productive. CDR3 was defined by IMGT convention, running from the second conserved V-encoded cysteine to the conserved J-encoded phenylalanine. The earlier analysis of some 540 of the donors excluded any sequence lacking an unambiguous match to a single V gene segment. An earlier analysis of 587 of the donors classified V segments as functional when productive rearrangements were above 56.7% and as segregating when the standard deviation between donors was above 5%. To diagnose cytomegalovirus status from the catalog of TCR beta chain sequences, a statistical classification framework was built. In a later analysis, TCR nucleotide sequences were compared against IMGT/GENE-DB human TR gene sequences so that V and J genes could be assigned. A later analysis assigned CDR3 sequences and most-parsimonious VDJ recombination scenarios with the TCRdist pipeline. In a later analysis, every TCR beta chain was defined by the combination of its CDR3 amino acid sequence and its V-gene family, and reads without a unique V-gene family were dropped. In a later analysis, a few hundred highly shared, low-generation-probability nucleotide sequences were removed to address suspected cross-contamination and a sequencing artifact. A later analysis calculated a clonal expansion index for each public chain from normalized within-repertoire ranks of inferred template counts. A later analysis computed generation probabilities with a VDJ recombination model fitted to out-of-frame rearrangements, and checked the results against IGoR. Hypergeometric tests were used in a later analysis to score TCR-TCR, TCR-HLA and TCR-CMV co-occurrence, with a repertoire-size bias correction applied to the TCR pairs. In a later analysis, false discovery rates were estimated by permuting HLA or CMV assignments 20 times. In a later analysis, co-occurring TCRs were grouped using DBSCAN, with TCRdist sequence similarity added in when clustering inside HLA-allele-positive subsets. Repertoires with fewer than 30,000 or more than 120,000 public chains were left out of co-occurrence clustering, as were about 5 repertoires with anomalous nucleotide sharing. TCRdb carries this immuneACCESS record with in-frame sequences only. Its versions omit some clonotypes, under half of them owing to an unresolved V gene in the studies checked, with the rest unexplained. Clone size and the V and J calls come from that table; the DNA yielded D and trimming. The sample profile shows tens of thousands of clones; approximately 76% of them were found once. The ten largest clones represent 7% to 10% of the sample.

The sample taken for sequencing was PBMCs. The rearrangement joined TRBV18 to TRBJ1-1, with a weak D call of TRBD1 (5 bases match). This receptor was identified in a woman in her 30s in good health and CMV-seropositive. The bases read TGTGCCAGCTCACCCCAGGACAACCTGAACACTGAAGCTTTCTTT. It is translated as CASSPQDNLNTEAFF.